The 17 T cell receptor beta chains given below trace back to one sample, sequenced in a study of CD8+CD57+ T cells in acquired aplastic anemia. By flow cytometry, patients selected for sequencing had shown an expansion of CD8+CD57+ cells. TCR beta VDJ and CDR3 were profiled, and genomic DNA was the template. TCRdb re-analysed the reads in MiXCR, keeping a single row per CDR3 protein. This sample carries approximately 220,000 distinct CDR3 sequences, roughly 50% of them seen once, and the ten largest clones take 20%. Sequenced: sorted CD4+, CD8+, or CD8+CD57+ T cells (not recorded which) from PBMCs. The receptor set was obtained from a human donor with aplastic anemia.

The chain couples TRBV4-3 to TRBJ1-6; TRBD1 is a possible D gene (5 bases). The CDR3 spans 18 residues. Per the germline V gene, CDR1 is LGHNA and CDR2 is YSLEER. Trimming shortened V by 0 bases and J by 3 bases, and 15 bases separated the two germline ends. As DNA, the CDR3 is TGCGCCAGCAGCCAAGACAGGGCGAAGGGCCACTATAATTCACCCCTCCACTTT. Its protein is CASSQDRAKGHYNSPLHF.

As regards this clonotype: This clone may be a read error of a much larger clone one base away. The V call is TRBV2, the J call TRBJ2-1, with D hard to call. Germline lookup yields CDR1 SNHLY and CDR2 FYNNEI. Between the trimmed V and J ends, which lost 6 bases and 5 bases, there was a span of 17 bases. The CDR3 is made up of 15 amino acids. The DNA of the CDR3 is TGTGCCAGCAGCCCCCTTGGGCCCTGCCACAATGAGCAGTTCTTC. Translating it yields CASSPLGPCHNEQFF.

A word on this clonotype: A much larger clonotype is one base distant, so this may be a read error. This chain uses TRBV5-4 with TRBJ2-3, with a possible D match to TRBD2 (5 bases). Germline values: CDR1 SGHNT, CDR2 YYREEE (reference sequence). The CDR3 covers 12 residues. This CDR3 is CARSTDSYTQYF. As DNA, the CDR3 is TGTGCCCGCAGCACGGACTCCTATACGCAGTATTTT.

The V call is TRBV5-1, the J call TRBJ1-2; D is perhaps TRBD1 (5 bases). Trimming left V 6 bases short and J 4 bases short, with 16 bases between. In germline, CDR1 is SGHRS, CDR2 YFSETQ. CDR3 length: 14 residues. Here the CDR3 DNA reads TGCGCCAGCACGCCCCCGGGGGACGCCTATGGCTACACCTTC. It encodes CASTPPGDAYGYTF.

This rearrangement joins TRBV7-3 to TRBJ2-7; D is perhaps TRBD1 or TRBD2 (5 bases each). The CDR3 is 13 residues long. Trimming left V 6 bases short and J 3 bases short, with 12 bases between. Germline-derived CDR1 and CDR2 are SGHTA and FQGTGA. The CDR3 DNA reads TGTGCCAGCAGTCCGGGGCCTAACTACGAGCAGTACTTC. Translating it yields CASSPGPNYEQYF.

In its sample, this clonotype was seen once. The chain couples TRBV5-1 to TRBJ2-7, with a weak D call TRBD2 (5 bases). The germline CDR1 and CDR2 sequences are SGHRS and YFSETQ. This CDR3 is 14 amino acids long. With 5 bases removed from V and 6 bases from J, the gap between germline ends came to 18 bases. The CDR3 bases are TGCGCCAGCAGAACCGGGAAAACCTCCCCCGAGCAGTACTTC. Residues: CASRTGKTSPEQYF. Full variable domain (rest looked up from reference TRBV5-1 and TRBJ2-7): KAGVTQTPRYLIKTRGQQVTLSCSPISGHRSVSWYQQTPGQGLQFLFEYFSETQRNKGNFPGRFSGRQFSNSRSEMNVSTLELGDSALYLCASRTGKTSPEQYFGPGTRLTVT.

This clonotype has ten or more counts. This chain connects TRBV5-6 to TRBJ1-2; 7 positions match TRBD1. Losses at the gene ends were 4 bases for V and 4 bases for J; bases not matched to a gene: 4. Germline V gene lookup returns CDR1 SGHDT and CDR2 YYEEEE. This CDR3 region has 13 residues. The CDR3 DNA sequence: TGTGCCAGCAGCCCGGGACAGCTCTATGGCTACACCTTC. This encodes CASSPGQLYGYTF.

V usage is TRBV5-1 and J usage is TRBJ1-2, with a tentative D call TRBD1 (5 bases). The CDR3 is 16 residues long. Germline V gene sequence: CDR1 SGHRS, CDR2 YFSETQ. The V and J ends lost 4 bases and 5 bases respectively, with 21 bases between them. Written as DNA, the CDR3 is TGCGCCAGCAGCCAAGATCCCGTGGGGACGGCTTATGGCTACACCTTC. It yields the protein CASSQDPVGTAYGYTF. The variable domain in full, completed from reference TRBV5-1 and TRBJ1-2, reads KAGVTQTPRYLIKTRGQQVTLSCSPISGHRSVSWYQQTPGQGLQFLFEYFSETQRNKGNFPGRFSGRQFSNSRSEMNVSTLELGDSALYLCASSQDPVGTAYGYTFGSGTRLTVV.

This chain uses TRBV10-3 with TRBJ1-2, with a possible D match to TRBD1 (5 bases). Trimming stripped 0 bases from V and 5 bases from J, with 13 bases between. Per germline, CDR1 ENHRY and CDR2 SYGVKD. CDR3 length: 15 amino acids. The CDR3 region is CAISESAGVGYGYTF. The CDR3 nucleotides are TGTGCCATCAGTGAGTCGGCGGGGGTTGGGTATGGCTACACCTTC.

This clonotype was observed at least ten times. The chain carries TRBV9 and TRBJ1-2, with TRBD1 matching 8 bases. This CDR3 comprises 15 residues. The germline V gene has CDR1 SGDLS and CDR2 YYNGEE. Losses at the gene ends were 2 bases for V and 6 bases for J; bases not matched to a gene: 9. The CDR3 nucleotides read TGTGCCAGCAGCGTGGAATGGACAGGGAGAAATGGCTACACCTTC. Protein sequence: CASSVEWTGRNGYTF.

V gene TRBV2 combines with J gene TRBJ1-6; 7 bases match TRBD1. This CDR3 spans 12 amino acids. Germline lookup yields CDR1 SNHLY and CDR2 FYNNEI. With V trimmed by 7 bases and J by 16 bases, 10 bases remained unmatched. Here the CDR3 reads CASTDRDLALHF. The CDR3 region has the DNA TGTGCCAGCACCGACAGGGATTTAGCTCTCCACTTT.

The sample holds many counts of this clonotype. The chain employs TRBV2 and TRBJ1-1; TRBD1 matches 7 bases. CDR1 SNHLY and CDR2 FYNNEI come from the germline V gene. The length of the CDR3 is 15 residues. The trim removed 2 bases at V and 4 bases at J, leaving 7 bases unmatched. CDR3 in amino acids: CASSEKGARSTEAFF. CDR3 in DNA: TGTGCCAGCAGTGAAAAGGGGGCGAGGAGCACTGAAGCTTTCTTT.

The rearrangement links TRBV2 to TRBJ1-2, with 9 nucleotides matching TRBD1. Germline V lookup: CDR1 SNHLY, CDR2 FYNNEI. The CDR3 has 15 amino acids. After removal of 2 bases from V and 4 bases from J, the junction contained 5 bases not matched to a gene. CDR3 coding DNA: TGTGCCAGCAGTGAATTCGGGACAGGGAGCTATGGCTACACCTTC. Amino acids: CASSEFGTGSYGYTF.

This chain joins TRBV24-1 and TRBJ2-3, with D hard to call. Trimming left V 6 bases short and J 4 bases short, with 13 bases between. CDR3 length equals 14 residues. Germline CDR1 reads KGHDR; CDR2 reads SFDVKD. The CDR3 is CATSSVRASDTQYF. CDR3 DNA: TGTGCCACCAGTTCGGTAAGGGCGTCAGATACGCAGTATTTT.

Points on this clonotype: With a much larger clone just one base away, this may be a read error. The chain uses TRBV30 and TRBJ2-5, with 8 bases lining up with TRBD2. Germline CDR1 GTSNPN, CDR2 SVGIG (reference sequence). The CDR3 is made up of 12 amino acids. The CDR3 DNA follows: TGTGCCTGGACGCGGGGGGAAGGGACCCGGTACTTC. Translated: CAWTRGEGTRYF.

Remarks on this clonotype: One end of the junction varies from germline; a read error may be responsible. The chain joins TRBV19 to TRBJ2-7; 8 bases are shared with TRBD2. Germline CDR1 is LNHDA and CDR2 is SQIVND (reference sequence). The CDR3 covers 13 residues. This CDR3 reads CASSPPGGEEQDF. DNA of the CDR3: TGTGCCAGTAGTCCACCGGGGGGGGAAGAGCAGGACTTC.

The chain combines TRBV9 with TRBJ2-1; TRBD2 matches at 8 bases. The CDR3 contains 16 residues. V lost 1 base, J lost 5 bases, and 8 bases stayed unmatched. Germline V gene sequence: CDR1 SGDLS, CDR2 YYNGEE. CDR3 residues: CASSVNGGGRDNEQFF. The CDR3 nucleotides are TGTGCCAGCAGCGTAAACGGGGGGGGCCGGGACAATGAGCAGTTCTTC.